One sample yielded the 20 T cell receptor beta chains listed below, sequenced in a study of blood T cell repertoires in COVID-19. Sequenced by immunoSEQ multiplex PCR; TCRdb stores in-frame clones only, minus some. This sample has under 200,000 clones; roughly 90% occur once, and the top ten carry 6.5% to 9.5%. What was sequenced was PBMCs or T cells enriched from blood (not recorded which). These receptors were collected from a woman aged 18-29 years who had recovered from COVID-19.

By sample share, this clone is medium-sized. The chain recombines TRBV15 with TRBJ2-3; 9 nucleotides align to TRBD2. The CDR3 has 15 residues. Germline-derived CDR1 and CDR2 are LNHNV and YYDKDF (reference sequence). V trimming: 2 bases; J trimming: 1 base; junction bases outside the gene matches: 1. CDR3 protein: CATSRQRGGTDTQYF. CDR3 nucleotide sequence: TGTGCCACCAGCAGACAGCGGGGGGGCACAGATACGCAGTATTTT. Full variable domain (outside the CDR3, taken from reference TRBV15 and TRBJ2-3): DAMVIQNPRYQVTQFGKPVTLSCSQTLNHNVMYWYQQKSSQAPKLLFHYYDKDFNNEADTPDNFQSRRPNTSFCFLDIRSPGLGDTAMYLCATSRQRGGTDTQYFGPGTRLTVL.

The chain is built from TRBV2 and TRBJ1-3; D call uncertain. CDR1 is SNHLY and CDR2 is FYNNEI in the germline V gene. The length of the CDR3 is 14 residues. Trimming shortened V by 3 bases and J by 0 bases, and 6 bases separated the two germline ends. The CDR3 spells CASSDGASGNTIYF. CDR3 nucleotide sequence: TGTGCCAGCAGTGACGGAGCCTCTGGAAACACCATATATTTT.

The V and J genes are TRBV2 and TRBJ2-7; 7 bases align to TRBD2. The CDR3 spans 12 residues. Germline lookup yields CDR1 SNHLY and CDR2 FYNNEI. The junction had 1 base not matched to a gene; V was cut back by 6 bases and J by 2 bases. The CDR3 DNA follows: TGTGCCAGCAGGGGGACTACCTACGAGCAGTACTTC. Its translation: CASRGTTYEQYF. Together with reference TRBV2 and TRBJ2-7, the CDR3 gives the full variable domain: EPEVTQTPSHQVTQMGQEVILRCVPISNHLYFYWYRQILGQKVEFLVSFYNNEISEKSEIFDDQFSVERPDGSNFTLKIRSTKLEDSAMYFCASRGTTYEQYFGPGTRLTVT.

This chain links TRBV21-1 with TRBJ2-7; TRBD2, the D gene given by the table, was not confirmed from the DNA. TRBV21-1 is flagged as a pseudogene. CDR3 length equals 15 residues. CDR3 nucleotide sequence: TGTGCCAGCCCCTCAGCGGGGGGGACCCCCTACGAGCAGTACTTC. Its protein product is CASPSAGGTPYEQYF.

As for this clone: This sample includes further DNA sequences coding for the same CDR3. The chain links TRBV12-3 or TRBV12-4 to TRBJ1-1; no firm D call. The CDR3 has 11 residues. V lost 6 bases, J lost 1 base, and 3 bases lay in between. The CDR3 DNA reads as TGTGCCAGCAGCAGGAACACTGAAGCTTTCTTT. This encodes CASSRNTEAFF.

V usage is TRBV5-6 and J usage is TRBJ1-2; 10 bases agree with TRBD1. V gave up 4 bases and J gave up 4 bases; unmatched junction bases: 13. CDR3 length: 17 residues. CDR1 and CDR2 (germline): SGHDT, YYEEEE. CDR3 in amino acids: CASSLDLGTGVSYGYTF. The CDR3 DNA is TGTGCCAGCAGCCTGGACTTGGGGACAGGGGTCTCCTATGGCTACACCTTC.

This clone was recorded only once. The V call is TRBV7-8, the J call TRBJ1-1; 7 positions agree with TRBD1. CDR1 and CDR2 from the germline V gene are SGHVS and FQNEAQ. Germline trimming cut 4 bases from V and 5 bases from J; bases unmatched to any gene: 7. CDR3 length: 14 residues. CDR3 bases: TGTGCCAGCAGCTCGACAGGGTTGGGAACTGAAGCTTTCTTT. Translated, it gives CASSSTGLGTEAFF.

The chain links TRBV18 to TRBJ1-6; 7 positions agree with TRBD1. CDR1 and CDR2 (germline): KGHSH, LQKENI. Trimming cost V 5 bases and J 6 bases; bases outside gene matches: 7. This CDR3 is 15 amino acids long. CDR3 region: CASSAGQDSNSPLHF. For the CDR3, the DNA is TGTGCCAGCTCAGCCGGACAGGATTCTAATTCACCCCTCCACTTT.

The chain recombines TRBV5-1 with TRBJ2-2, with 7 bases identical to TRBD1. Germline V lookup: CDR1 SGHRS, CDR2 YFSETQ. Trimming at V came to 6 bases and at J to 3 bases, leaving 11 bases not matched to a gene. This CDR3 has 16 residues. CDR3 sequence (DNA): TGCGCCAGCACCCCCAAAGGCAGGGGGTACACCGGGGAGCTGTTTTTT. Translating it yields CASTPKGRGYTGELFF.

This chain joins TRBV28 and TRBJ1-1, with TRBD1 identical over 9 bases. The germline CDR1 and CDR2 sequences are MDHEN and SYDVKM. V lost 3 bases to trimming and J lost 4 bases; unmatched junction nucleotides: 3. This CDR3 is 14 amino acids long. CDR3 loop: CASSLWGQGTEAFF. The CDR3, as DNA: TGTGCCAGCAGTTTGTGGGGACAGGGCACTGAAGCTTTCTTT.

The gene calls are TRBV24-1 and TRBJ2-1; 7 bases match TRBD1. CDR1 and CDR2 from the germline V gene are KGHDR and SFDVKD. The ends lost 4 bases at V and 7 bases at J; junction bases unmatched: 9. This CDR3 comprises 15 residues. The CDR3 is CATSERTGILNEQFF. The CDR3 DNA reads as TGTGCCACCAGTGAGAGGACAGGCATACTGAATGAGCAGTTCTTC.

The chain uses TRBV11-2 and TRBJ2-7; the match to TRBD1 covers 7 bases. This CDR3 is 14 amino acids long. J gave up 3 bases and V 1 base, and 3 bases lay outside the gene matches. The germline V gene has CDR1 SGHAT and CDR2 FQNNGV. The CDR3, as DNA: TGTGCCAGCAGCTTAGGAGGGGGCGTCTACGAGCAGTACTTC. As protein: CASSLGGGVYEQYF.

The chain has TRBV5-1 and TRBJ1-1, with 11 bases matching TRBD1. The V gene's germline CDR1 is SGHRS and CDR2 YFSETQ. V shed 0 bases and J 3 bases; nucleotides not matched to a gene: 4. The CDR3 runs 16 residues. The CDR3 sequence is CASSLDGTGGYTEAFF. CDR3 nucleotide sequence: TGCGCCAGCAGCTTGGACGGGACAGGGGGATACACTGAAGCTTTCTTT.

The chain employs TRBV19 and TRBJ1-2; unclear D gene. In germline, CDR1 is LNHDA, CDR2 SQIVND (reference sequence). The CDR3 runs 14 residues. Trimming cost V 4 bases and J 3 bases, with 12 bases left between them. CDR3 DNA sequence: TGTGCCAGTAGTAATCCAGGCAACTACTATGGCTACACCTTC. This translates into CASSNPGNYYGYTF.

CDR3 sequence reads: CASSLTRLAGGPDTQYF. CDR3 nucleotide sequence: TGTGCCAGCAGCTTAACGAGACTAGCGGGGGGGCCAGATACGCAGTATTTT. The chain joins TRBV7-3 to TRBJ2-3; 14 positions agree with TRBD2. Germline trimming cut 0 bases from V and 4 bases from J; bases unmatched to any gene: 3. The CDR3 sequence is 17 residues long. Germline lookup yields CDR1 SGHTA and CDR2 FQGTGA.

The genes are TRBV7-9 and TRBJ1-1; no definite D call. V was clipped by 1 base and J by 4 bases, with 13 bases between them. The germline V gene encodes CDR1 SEHNR and CDR2 FQNEAQ (reference sequence). This CDR3 has 15 amino acids. For the CDR3, the DNA is TGTGCCAGCAGCTTAGGAATGTCGGGTATCACTGAAGCTTTCTTT. Translating it yields CASSLGMSGITEAFF.

The V gene is TRBV2, the J gene TRBJ2-7; 10 bases line up with TRBD1. The germline V gene encodes CDR1 SNHLY and CDR2 FYNNEI. V lost 11 bases to trimming and J lost 6 bases; unmatched junction nucleotides: 13. The CDR3 runs 14 residues. In nucleotides, the CDR3 is TGTGCCGTTCAACGGGACAGGGGAAGGGGCGAGCAGTACTTC. Its translation: CAVQRDRGRGEQYF.

The chain carries TRBV7-8 and TRBJ1-2; no clear D gene. The CDR3 runs to 14 residues. Trimming left V 0 bases short and J 4 bases short, with 9 bases between. The germline V gene encodes CDR1 SGHVS and CDR2 FQNEAQ. CDR3 DNA: TGTGCCAGCAGCTTAGCCCTGGCTGGCTATGGCTACACCTTC. Its protein is CASSLALAGYGYTF.

This rearrangement joins TRBV3-1 (or the pseudogene TRBV3-2) to TRBJ2-7; 8 bases are a match to TRBD1. This CDR3 has 15 amino acids. The ends lost 1 base at V and 1 base at J; junction bases unmatched: 3. CDR1 and CDR2 (germline): LGHDT, YNNKEL (reference sequence). Here the CDR3 reads CASSQVGTGSYEQYF. CDR3 sequence (DNA): TGTGCCAGCAGCCAAGTGGGGACAGGTTCCTACGAGCAGTACTTC.

Written as DNA, the CDR3 is TGTGCCAGCAGCTTAGGTCGGGACTATGGCTACACCTTC. Translation: CASSLGRDYGYTF. V usage is TRBV7-9 and J usage is TRBJ1-2; no clear D. The V end was cut by 1 base, the J end by 3 bases, with 6 bases between. Germline V gene lookup returns CDR1 SEHNR and CDR2 FQNEAQ (reference sequence). This CDR3 comprises 13 residues.